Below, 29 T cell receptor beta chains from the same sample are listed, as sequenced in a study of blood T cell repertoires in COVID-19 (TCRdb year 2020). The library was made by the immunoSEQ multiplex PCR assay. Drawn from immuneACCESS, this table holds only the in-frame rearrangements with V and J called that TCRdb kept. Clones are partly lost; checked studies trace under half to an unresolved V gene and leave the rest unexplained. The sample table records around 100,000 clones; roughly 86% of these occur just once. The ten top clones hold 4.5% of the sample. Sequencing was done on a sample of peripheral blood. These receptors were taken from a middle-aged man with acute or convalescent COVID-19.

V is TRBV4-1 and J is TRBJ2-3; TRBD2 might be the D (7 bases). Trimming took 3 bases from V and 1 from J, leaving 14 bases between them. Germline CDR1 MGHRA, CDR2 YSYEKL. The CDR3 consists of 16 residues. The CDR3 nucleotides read TGCGCCAGCAGCCAGGGGGCTAGCGGACGCACAGATACGCAGTATTTT. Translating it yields CASSQGASGRTDTQYF.

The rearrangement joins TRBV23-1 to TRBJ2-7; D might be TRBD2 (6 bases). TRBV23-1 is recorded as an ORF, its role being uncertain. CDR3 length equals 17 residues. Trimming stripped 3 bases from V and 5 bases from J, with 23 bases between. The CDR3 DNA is TGCGCCAGCAGTCACCTTGAAAATTCGGGGACTTTAGACGAGCAGTACTTC. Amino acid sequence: CASSHLENSGTLDEQYF.

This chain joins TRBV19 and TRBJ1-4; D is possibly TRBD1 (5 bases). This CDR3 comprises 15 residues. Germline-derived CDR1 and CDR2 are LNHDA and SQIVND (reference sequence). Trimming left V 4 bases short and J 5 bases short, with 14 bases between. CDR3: CASSSETVENEKLFF. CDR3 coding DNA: TGTGCCAGTAGTAGTGAGACAGTTGAGAATGAAAAACTGTTTTTT.

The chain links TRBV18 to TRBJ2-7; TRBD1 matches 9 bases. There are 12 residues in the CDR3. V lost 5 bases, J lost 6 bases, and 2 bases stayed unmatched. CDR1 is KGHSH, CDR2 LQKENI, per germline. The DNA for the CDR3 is TGTGCCAGCTCATCGGACAGGGGCGAGCAGTACTTC. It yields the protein CASSSDRGEQYF. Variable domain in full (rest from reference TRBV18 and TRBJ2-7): NAGVMQNPRHLVRRRGQEARLRCSPMKGHSHVYWYRQLPEEGLKFMVYLQKENIIDESGMPKERFSAEFPKEGPSILRIQQVVRGDSAAYFCASSSDRGEQYFGPGTRLTVT.

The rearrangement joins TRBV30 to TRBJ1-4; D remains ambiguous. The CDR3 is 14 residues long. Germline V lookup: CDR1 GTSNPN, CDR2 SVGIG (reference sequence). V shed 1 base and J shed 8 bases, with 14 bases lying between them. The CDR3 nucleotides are TGTGCCTGGAGTGATGGCAGGCTACAAGAAAAACTGTTTTTT. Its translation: CAWSDGRLQEKLFF.

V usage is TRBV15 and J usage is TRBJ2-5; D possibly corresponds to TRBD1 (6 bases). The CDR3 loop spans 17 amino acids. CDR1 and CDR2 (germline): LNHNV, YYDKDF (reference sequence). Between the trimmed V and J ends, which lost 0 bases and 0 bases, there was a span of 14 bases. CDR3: CATSRDQGTAHQETQYF. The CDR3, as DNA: TGTGCCACCAGCAGAGATCAGGGGACGGCACACCAAGAGACCCAGTACTTC.

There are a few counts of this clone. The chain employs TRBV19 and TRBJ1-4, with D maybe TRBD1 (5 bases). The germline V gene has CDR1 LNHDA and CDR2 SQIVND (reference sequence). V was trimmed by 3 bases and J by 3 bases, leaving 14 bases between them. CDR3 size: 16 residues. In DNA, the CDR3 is TGTGCCAGTAGTATCGTGGGGGGAGGACCTAATGAAAAACTGTTTTTT. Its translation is CASSIVGGGPNEKLFF.

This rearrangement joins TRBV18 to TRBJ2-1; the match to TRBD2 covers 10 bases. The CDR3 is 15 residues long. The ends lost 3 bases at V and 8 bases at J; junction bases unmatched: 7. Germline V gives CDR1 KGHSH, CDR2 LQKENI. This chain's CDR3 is CASSPEREGLYEQFF. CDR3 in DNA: TGTGCCAGCTCACCTGAGCGGGAGGGCCTCTATGAGCAGTTCTTC.

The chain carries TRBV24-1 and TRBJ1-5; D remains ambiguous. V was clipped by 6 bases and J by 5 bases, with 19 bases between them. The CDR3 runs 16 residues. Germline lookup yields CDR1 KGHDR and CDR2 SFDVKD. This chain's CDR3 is CATSPHTDNSYQPQHF. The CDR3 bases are TGTGCCACCAGTCCTCATACCGACAACTCTTATCAGCCCCAGCATTTT.

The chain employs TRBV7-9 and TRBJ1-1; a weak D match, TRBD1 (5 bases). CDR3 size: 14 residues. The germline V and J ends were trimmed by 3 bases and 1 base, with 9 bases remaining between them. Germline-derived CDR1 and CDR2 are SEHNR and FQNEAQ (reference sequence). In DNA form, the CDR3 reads TGTGCCAGCAGCTTCAAGCAGGGGAACACTGAAGCTTTCTTT. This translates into CASSFKQGNTEAFF.

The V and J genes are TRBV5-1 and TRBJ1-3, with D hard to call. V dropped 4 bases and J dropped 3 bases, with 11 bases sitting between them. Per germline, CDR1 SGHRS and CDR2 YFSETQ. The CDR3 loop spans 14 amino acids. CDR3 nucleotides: TGCGCCAGCAGCCCCCCCGACATTGGAAACACCATATATTTT. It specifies CASSPPDIGNTIYF.

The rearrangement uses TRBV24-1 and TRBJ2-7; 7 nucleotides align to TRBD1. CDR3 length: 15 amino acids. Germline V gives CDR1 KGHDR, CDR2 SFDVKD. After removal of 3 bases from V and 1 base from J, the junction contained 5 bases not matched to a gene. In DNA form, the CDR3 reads TGTGCCACCAGTGATGCCAGGGGGTCGTCCTACGAGCAGTACTTC. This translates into CATSDARGSSYEQYF.

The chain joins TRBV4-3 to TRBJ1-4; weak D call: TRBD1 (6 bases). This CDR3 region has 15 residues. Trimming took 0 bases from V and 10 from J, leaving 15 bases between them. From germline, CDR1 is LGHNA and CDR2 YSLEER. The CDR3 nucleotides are TGCGCCAGCAGCCAAGATCTAGGGGGAGTTGGAAAACTGTTTTTT. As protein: CASSQDLGGVGKLFF.

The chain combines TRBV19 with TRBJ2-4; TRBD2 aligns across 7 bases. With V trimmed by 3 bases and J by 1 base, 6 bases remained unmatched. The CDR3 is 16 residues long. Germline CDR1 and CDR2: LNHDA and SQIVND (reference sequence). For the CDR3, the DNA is TGTGCCAGTAGTATGGGGGGGACCCGGGCCAAAAACATTCAGTACTTC. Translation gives CASSMGGTRAKNIQYF.

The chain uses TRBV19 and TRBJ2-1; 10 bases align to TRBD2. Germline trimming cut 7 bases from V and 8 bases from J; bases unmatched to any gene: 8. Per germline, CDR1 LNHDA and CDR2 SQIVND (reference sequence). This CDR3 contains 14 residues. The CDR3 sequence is CASTKRGGRDEQFF. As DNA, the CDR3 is TGTGCCAGTACTAAGCGGGGGGGCCGGGATGAGCAGTTCTTC. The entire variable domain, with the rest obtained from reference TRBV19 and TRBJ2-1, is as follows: DGGITQSPKYLFRKEGQNVTLSCEQNLNHDAMYWYRQDPGQGLRLIYYSQIVNDFQKGDIAEGYSVSREKKESFPLTVTSAQKNPTAFYLCASTKRGGRDEQFFGPGTRLTVL.

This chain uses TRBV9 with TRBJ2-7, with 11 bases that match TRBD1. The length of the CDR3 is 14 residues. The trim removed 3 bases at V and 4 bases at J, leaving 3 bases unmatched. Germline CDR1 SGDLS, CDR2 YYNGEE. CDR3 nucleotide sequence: TGTGCCAGCAGCGGAGGGACAGGGGGTTACGAGCAGTACTTC. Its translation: CASSGGTGGYEQYF.

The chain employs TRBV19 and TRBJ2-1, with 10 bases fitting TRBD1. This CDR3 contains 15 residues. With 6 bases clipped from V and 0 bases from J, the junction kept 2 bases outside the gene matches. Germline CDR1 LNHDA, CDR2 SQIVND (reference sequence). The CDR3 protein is CASSWDRGSYNEQFF. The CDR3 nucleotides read TGTGCCAGTAGCTGGGACAGGGGCTCCTACAATGAGCAGTTCTTC.

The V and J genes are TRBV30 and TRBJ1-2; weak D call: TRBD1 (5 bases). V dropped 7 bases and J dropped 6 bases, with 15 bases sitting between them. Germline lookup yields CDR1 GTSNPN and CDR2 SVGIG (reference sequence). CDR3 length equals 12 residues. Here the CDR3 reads CASSGGTHGYTF. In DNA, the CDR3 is TGTGCCTCTTCGGGAGGGACTCATGGCTACACCTTC. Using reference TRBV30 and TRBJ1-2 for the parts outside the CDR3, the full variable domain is SQTIHQWPATLVQPVGSPLSLECTVEGTSNPNLYWYRQAAGRGLQLLFYSVGIGQISSEVPQNLSASRPQDRQFILSSKKLLLSDSGFYLCASSGGTHGYTFGSGTRLTVV.

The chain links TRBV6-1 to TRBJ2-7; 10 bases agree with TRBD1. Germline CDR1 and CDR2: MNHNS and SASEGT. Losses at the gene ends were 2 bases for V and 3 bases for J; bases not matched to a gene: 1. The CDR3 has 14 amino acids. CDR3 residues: CASSERTGGYEQYF. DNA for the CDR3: TGTGCCAGCAGTGAAAGGACAGGGGGCTACGAGCAGTACTTC.

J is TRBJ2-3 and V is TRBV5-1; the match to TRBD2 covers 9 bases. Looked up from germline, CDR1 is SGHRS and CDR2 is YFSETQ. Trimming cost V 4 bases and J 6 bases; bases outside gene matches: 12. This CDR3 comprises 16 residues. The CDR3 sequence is CASSRDLAGVSDTQYF. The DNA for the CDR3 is TGCGCCAGCAGCCGAGATTTAGCGGGAGTGTCGGATACGCAGTATTTT.

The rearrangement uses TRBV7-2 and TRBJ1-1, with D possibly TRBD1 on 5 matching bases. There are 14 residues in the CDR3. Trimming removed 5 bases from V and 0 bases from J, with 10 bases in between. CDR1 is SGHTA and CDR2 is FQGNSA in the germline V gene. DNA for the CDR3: TGTGCCAGCAGCCCGCGACAGATGAACACTGAAGCTTTCTTT. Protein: CASSPRQMNTEAFF.

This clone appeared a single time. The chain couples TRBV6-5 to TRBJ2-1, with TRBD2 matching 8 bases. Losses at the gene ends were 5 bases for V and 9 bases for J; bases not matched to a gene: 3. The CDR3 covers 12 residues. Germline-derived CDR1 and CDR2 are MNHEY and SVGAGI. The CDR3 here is CASSRAGVEQFF. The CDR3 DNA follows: TGTGCCAGCAGTCGAGCGGGAGTTGAGCAGTTCTTC.

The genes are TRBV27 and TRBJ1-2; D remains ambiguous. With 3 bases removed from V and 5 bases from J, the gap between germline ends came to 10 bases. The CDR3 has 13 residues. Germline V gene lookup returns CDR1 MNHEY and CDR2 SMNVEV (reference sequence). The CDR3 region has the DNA TGTGCCAGCAGTTTTTCCAGGTCTTATGGCTACACCTTC. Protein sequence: CASSFSRSYGYTF.

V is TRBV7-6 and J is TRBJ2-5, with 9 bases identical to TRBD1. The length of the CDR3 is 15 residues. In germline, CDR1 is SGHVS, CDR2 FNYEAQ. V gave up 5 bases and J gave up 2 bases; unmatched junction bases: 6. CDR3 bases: TGTGCCAGCAGCCCGGACAGGGGACGACAAGAGACCCAGTACTTC. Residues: CASSPDRGRQETQYF. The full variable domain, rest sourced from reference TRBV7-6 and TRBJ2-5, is GAGVSQSPRYKVTKRGQDVALRCDPISGHVSLYWYRQALGQGPEFLTYFNYEAQQDKSGLPNDRFSAERPEGSISTLTIQRTEQRDSAMYRCASSPDRGRQETQYFGPGTRLLVL.

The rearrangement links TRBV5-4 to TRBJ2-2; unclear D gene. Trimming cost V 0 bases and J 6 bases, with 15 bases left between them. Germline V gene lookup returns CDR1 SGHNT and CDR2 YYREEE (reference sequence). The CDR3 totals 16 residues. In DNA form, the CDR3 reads TGTGCCAGCAGCTTGGCCAACAGAAGGTTCGCCGGGGAGCTGTTTTTT. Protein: CASSLANRRFAGELFF.

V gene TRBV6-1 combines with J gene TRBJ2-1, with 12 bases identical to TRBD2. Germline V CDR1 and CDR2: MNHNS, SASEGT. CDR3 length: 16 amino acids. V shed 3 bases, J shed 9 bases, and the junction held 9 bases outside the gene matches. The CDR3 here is CASSDLAGGLAGEQFF. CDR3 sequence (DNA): TGTGCCAGCAGTGACCTAGCGGGAGGGCTGGCCGGTGAGCAGTTCTTC.

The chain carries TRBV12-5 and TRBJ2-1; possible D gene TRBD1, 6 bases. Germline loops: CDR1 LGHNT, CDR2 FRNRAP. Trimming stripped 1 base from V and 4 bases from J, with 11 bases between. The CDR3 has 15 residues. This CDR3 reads CASGLDRVRYNEQFF. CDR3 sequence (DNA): TGTGCTAGTGGTTTGGACAGGGTTAGGTACAATGAGCAGTTCTTC.

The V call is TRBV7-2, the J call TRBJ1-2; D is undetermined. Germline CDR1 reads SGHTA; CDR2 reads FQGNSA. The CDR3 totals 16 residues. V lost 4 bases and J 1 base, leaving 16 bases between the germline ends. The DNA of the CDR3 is TGTGCCAGCAGCTCCCAAGCCAGGCCGGATAACTATGGCTACACCTTC. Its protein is CASSSQARPDNYGYTF. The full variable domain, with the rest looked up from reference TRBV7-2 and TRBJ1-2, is GAGVSQSPSNKVTEKGKDVELRCDPISGHTALYWYRQSLGQGLEFLIYFQGNSAPDKSGLPSDRFSAERTGGSVSTLTIQRTQQEDSAVYLCASSSQARPDNYGYTFGSGTRLTVV.

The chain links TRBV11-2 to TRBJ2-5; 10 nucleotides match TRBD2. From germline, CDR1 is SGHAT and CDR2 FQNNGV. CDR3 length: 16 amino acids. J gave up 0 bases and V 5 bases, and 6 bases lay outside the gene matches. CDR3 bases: TGTGCCAGCAGCCCCCACGGACTAGCGGACCAAGAGACCCAGTACTTC. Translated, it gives CASSPHGLADQETQYF.